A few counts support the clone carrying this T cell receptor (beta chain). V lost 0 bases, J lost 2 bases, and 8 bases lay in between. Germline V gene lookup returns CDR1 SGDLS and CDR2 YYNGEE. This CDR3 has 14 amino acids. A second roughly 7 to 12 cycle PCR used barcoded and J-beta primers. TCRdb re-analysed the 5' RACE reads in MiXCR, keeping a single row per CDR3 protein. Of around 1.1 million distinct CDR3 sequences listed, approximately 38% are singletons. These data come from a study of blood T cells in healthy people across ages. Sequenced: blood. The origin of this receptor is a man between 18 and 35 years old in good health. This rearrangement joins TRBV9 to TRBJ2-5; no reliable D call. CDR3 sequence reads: CASSVGPLQETQYF. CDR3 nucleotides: TGTGCCAGCAGCGTAGGACCGTTGCAAGAGACCCAGTACTTC.